A selection of T cell receptor beta chains follows, all from one sample in a study of blood T cell repertoires in COVID-19. Sequencing was performed with immunoSEQ multiplex PCR; in TCRdb, only in-frame clones are kept and a portion is missing. The sample includes 90,000 to 130,000 clones, around four fifths seen only once; the top ten take 15% to 20%. Sequencing was carried out using peripheral blood. The receptors were gathered from a woman aged 55 to 70 with acute or convalescent COVID-19. The CDR3 runs from the conserved cysteine through the conserved F or W. The D gene is left open where the match is weak. Not every row has a clone size; where given, it reads once, few, many or a size class.

d_call: NA
j_call: TRBJ2-7
clone_size: NA
v_call: TRBV11-3
cdr3_nt: TGTGCCACCCAACAGGGAGGGGGCTCCTACGAGCAGTACTTC
cdr3_aa: CATQQGGGSYEQYF

d_call: NA
j_call: TRBJ2-5
clone_size: NA
v_call: TRBV21-1
cdr3_nt: TGTGCCAGCAGCAAAGTGATGGCTAGCGGGGAAGAGACCCAGTACTTC
cdr3_aa: CASSKVMASGEETQYF

d_call: NA
j_call: TRBJ1-1
clone_size: NA
v_call: TRBV6-2/TRBV6-3
cdr3_nt: TGTGCCAGCAGTTACGCGGGTTTTAACACTGAAGCTTTCTTT
cdr3_aa: CASSYAGFNTEAFF

d_call: TRBD1
j_call: TRBJ1-1
clone_size: NA
v_call: TRBV30
cdr3_nt: TGTGCCTGGAGGTCACAGGGGGACACTGAAGCTTTCTTT
cdr3_aa: CAWRSQGDTEAFF

d_call: TRBD1
j_call: TRBJ1-2
clone_size: NA
v_call: TRBV12-3/TRBV12-4
cdr3_nt: TGTGCCAGCAGTCAAACGACAGGGCAACGCTACACCTTC
cdr3_aa: CASSQTTGQRYTF

d_call: NA
j_call: TRBJ2-7
clone_size: NA
v_call: TRBV2
cdr3_nt: TGTGCCAGCAGTCAACGCCGACAGGCGTCCGGACCCTACGAGCAGTACTTC
cdr3_aa: CASSQRRQASGPYEQYF

d_call: TRBD2
j_call: TRBJ2-2
clone_size: NA
v_call: TRBV5-1
cdr3_nt: TGCGCCAGCAGCTTGGTAGTAGCGGGGGGTGCCGGGGAGCTGTTTTTT
cdr3_aa: CASSLVVAGGAGELFF

d_call: NA
j_call: TRBJ1-1
clone_size: NA
v_call: TRBV4-3
cdr3_nt: TGCGCCAGCAGCCAAGATTGGCAGGCGAACACTGAAGCTTTCTTT
cdr3_aa: CASSQDWQANTEAFF

d_call: TRBD2
j_call: TRBJ2-5
clone_size: NA
v_call: TRBV15
cdr3_nt: TGTGCCACCAGCAGAGGGGGGACTACGGGGGAGACCCAGTACTTC
cdr3_aa: CATSRGGTTGETQYF

d_call: TRBD1
j_call: TRBJ2-7
clone_size: NA
v_call: TRBV11-2
cdr3_nt: TGTGCCAGCAGCTTTGGGACAGGGGGCGGCGAGCAGTACTTC
cdr3_aa: CASSFGTGGGEQYF

d_call: NA
j_call: TRBJ2-5
clone_size: NA
v_call: TRBV6-6
cdr3_nt: TGTGCCAGCAGTTGGGCAGGGCAAGAGACCCAGTACTTC
cdr3_aa: CASSWAGQETQYF

d_call: NA
j_call: TRBJ2-7
clone_size: once
v_call: TRBV27
cdr3_nt: TGTGCCAGCAGAACCGGGCCCGACTACTACGAGCAGTACTTC
cdr3_aa: CASRTGPDYYEQYF

d_call: TRBD1
j_call: TRBJ1-5
clone_size: NA
v_call: TRBV24-1
cdr3_nt: TGTGCCACCAGTGATTTCGTGCGACAGGGGGCGCGTCAGCCCCAGCATTTT
cdr3_aa: CATSDFVRQGARQPQHF

d_call: TRBD1
j_call: TRBJ1-4
clone_size: few
v_call: TRBV19
cdr3_nt: TGTGCCAGTAGTACCTGGACAGGGGGCAACGAAAAACTGTTTTTT
cdr3_aa: CASSTWTGGNEKLFF

d_call: NA
j_call: TRBJ1-3
clone_size: NA
v_call: TRBV7-8
cdr3_nt: TGTGCCAGCAGCTTAGATAGGGGTCCTGGAAACACCATATATTTT
cdr3_aa: CASSLDRGPGNTIYF

d_call: TRBD1
j_call: TRBJ1-3
clone_size: NA
v_call: TRBV7-2
cdr3_nt: TGTGCCAGCAGCTTGTTGGGACAGGCGTGGGGAAACACCATATATTTT
cdr3_aa: CASSLLGQAWGNTIYF

d_call: TRBD1
j_call: TRBJ1-2
clone_size: NA
v_call: TRBV9
cdr3_nt: TGTGCCAGCAGCGTCGGGACAGGGCTTGTGTCGGTCTATGGCTACACCTTC
cdr3_aa: CASSVGTGLVSVYGYTF

d_call: NA
j_call: TRBJ2-7
clone_size: NA
v_call: TRBV10-2
cdr3_nt: TGCGCCAGCAGTGACGTAGGGGACTACGAGCAGTACTTC
cdr3_aa: CASSDVGDYEQYF

d_call: TRBD1
j_call: TRBJ1-6
clone_size: NA
v_call: TRBV6-5
cdr3_nt: TGTGCCAGCAGTCGTACAGGGGTGCCTTCACCCCTCCACTTT
cdr3_aa: CASSRTGVPSPLHF

d_call: NA
j_call: TRBJ2-7
clone_size: once
v_call: TRBV5-1
cdr3_nt: TGCGCCAGCAGCTTGTCGACGACTGACGAGCAGTACTTC
cdr3_aa: CASSLSTTDEQYF

d_call: NA
j_call: TRBJ2-4
clone_size: NA
v_call: TRBV13
cdr3_nt: TGTGCCAGCAGCTGGGTCTCAGGGGCCAAAAACATTCAGTACTTC
cdr3_aa: CASSWVSGAKNIQYF

d_call: NA
j_call: TRBJ2-2
clone_size: NA
v_call: TRBV7-6
cdr3_nt: TGTGCCAGCAGCCGAGATTCGCAACTTTACACCGGGGAGCTGTTTTTT
cdr3_aa: CASSRDSQLYTGELFF

d_call: NA
j_call: TRBJ1-4
clone_size: NA
v_call: TRBV7-9
cdr3_nt: TGTGCCAGCAGCCGTCTCCTATTTGCAACTAATGAAAAACTGTTTTTT
cdr3_aa: CASSRLLFATNEKLFF

d_call: NA
j_call: TRBJ1-5
clone_size: NA
v_call: TRBV6-1
cdr3_nt: TGTGCCAGCAGTGAACGGGGAGGGTCTAGCAATCAGCCCCAGCATTTT
cdr3_aa: CASSERGGSSNQPQHF

d_call: NA
j_call: TRBJ2-5
clone_size: NA
v_call: TRBV6-5
cdr3_nt: TGTGCCAGCAGTTACTCCGCGGGGAGTGGGGAGACCCAGTACTTC
cdr3_aa: CASSYSAGSGETQYF

d_call: TRBD1
j_call: TRBJ1-2
clone_size: NA
v_call: TRBV6-4
cdr3_nt: TGTGCCAGCAGTGCCCGGACAGGGGTGTCCTATGGCTACACCTTC
cdr3_aa: CASSARTGVSYGYTF

d_call: TRBD2
j_call: TRBJ2-1
clone_size: once
v_call: TRBV6-2/TRBV6-3
cdr3_nt: TGTGCCAGCAGCCCGGCTCGGGGCGGGGGATCCAATGAGCAGTTCTTC
cdr3_aa: CASSPARGGGSNEQFF

d_call: NA
j_call: TRBJ1-2
clone_size: NA
v_call: TRBV18
cdr3_nt: TGTGCCAGCTCACCACCCAGTTCCCGGGGAAACTATGGCTACACCTTC
cdr3_aa: CASSPPSSRGNYGYTF

d_call: NA
j_call: TRBJ1-1
clone_size: many
v_call: TRBV30
cdr3_nt: TGTGCCTGTTCTCATGACAGGAACACTGAAGCTTTCTTT
cdr3_aa: CACSHDRNTEAFF

d_call: NA
j_call: TRBJ1-4
clone_size: NA
v_call: TRBV4-3
cdr3_nt: TGCGCCAGCAGCTCCAGGAAAGGGGCTAATGAAAAACTGTTTTTT
cdr3_aa: CASSSRKGANEKLFF

d_call: NA
j_call: TRBJ1-2
clone_size: NA
v_call: TRBV4-2
cdr3_nt: TGTGCCAGCAGCCGCCGGGAAAGGGCGACGTCTAACTATGGCTACACCTTC
cdr3_aa: CASSRRERATSNYGYTF

d_call: NA
j_call: TRBJ1-2
clone_size: NA
v_call: TRBV6-5
cdr3_nt: TGTGCCAGCAGTACTGGGACAAGCGAAATCTATGGCTACACCTTC
cdr3_aa: CASSTGTSEIYGYTF

d_call: TRBD1
j_call: TRBJ2-7
clone_size: few
v_call: TRBV10-3
cdr3_nt: TGTGCCATCAGAGTAGCACAGGGGGATACCTACGAGCAGTACTTC
cdr3_aa: CAIRVAQGDTYEQYF

d_call: NA
j_call: TRBJ2-5
clone_size: NA
v_call: TRBV4-1
cdr3_nt: TGCGCCAGCAGCCTAAGCCTTAGCGTTATAGAGACCCAGTACTTC
cdr3_aa: CASSLSLSVIETQYF

d_call: TRBD1
j_call: TRBJ2-1
clone_size: NA
v_call: TRBV11-3
cdr3_nt: TGTGCCAGCAGCTTAGACGGAACCGGGACAGTCTTCTATGAGCAGTTCTTC
cdr3_aa: CASSLDGTGTVFYEQFF

d_call: NA
j_call: TRBJ2-3
clone_size: NA
v_call: TRBV5-1
cdr3_nt: TGCGCCAGCAGCCCCTCCGGGTCTACTAGCACAGATACGCAGTATTTT
cdr3_aa: CASSPSGSTSTDTQYF

d_call: NA
j_call: TRBJ1-1
clone_size: NA
v_call: TRBV11-3
cdr3_nt: TGTGCCAGCAGCCCGGAGGGAGTTGAAGCTTTCTTT
cdr3_aa: CASSPEGVEAFF

d_call: NA
j_call: TRBJ2-3
clone_size: NA
v_call: TRBV4-3
cdr3_nt: TGCGCCAGCAGCCAGGGACTCACTCCCCTCCCAGATACGCAGTATTTT
cdr3_aa: CASSQGLTPLPDTQYF

d_call: NA
j_call: TRBJ2-2
clone_size: NA
v_call: TRBV7-9
cdr3_nt: TGTGCCAGCAGCCCCCGACTAGATGCCGGGGAGCTGTTTTTT
cdr3_aa: CASSPRLDAGELFF

d_call: TRBD1
j_call: TRBJ1-5
clone_size: NA
v_call: TRBV6-5
cdr3_nt: TGTGCCAGCACCCGGGACAGAGGGAGCAATCAGCCCCAGCATTTT
cdr3_aa: CASTRDRGSNQPQHF

d_call: TRBD2
j_call: TRBJ2-1
clone_size: few
v_call: TRBV5-1
cdr3_nt: TGCGCCAGCAGCTTAAGCGGGGGGGCCTACAATGAGCAGTTCTTC
cdr3_aa: CASSLSGGAYNEQFF

d_call: TRBD1
j_call: TRBJ1-2
clone_size: NA
v_call: TRBV2
cdr3_nt: TGTGCCAGCAGCGGACAGGGAAAATTCTACACCTTC
cdr3_aa: CASSGQGKFYTF

d_call: NA
j_call: TRBJ2-1
clone_size: NA
v_call: TRBV9
cdr3_nt: TGTGCCAGCAGCGCCCAACTTTCCAGGTTTAACGATGAGCAGTTCTTC
cdr3_aa: CASSAQLSRFNDEQFF

d_call: NA
j_call: TRBJ2-4
clone_size: once
v_call: TRBV21-1
cdr3_nt: TGTGCCAGCAGCTCTAGAGGGGACAGCACGTTAATTCAGTACTTC
cdr3_aa: CASSSRGDSTLIQYF

d_call: NA
j_call: TRBJ1-5
clone_size: NA
v_call: TRBV15
cdr3_nt: TGTGCCACCAGCAGTCTTAGTCAGCCCCAGCATTTT
cdr3_aa: CATSSLSQPQHF

d_call: NA
j_call: TRBJ1-2
clone_size: NA
v_call: TRBV28
cdr3_nt: TGTGCCACCTATGGGCGTAACAACTATGGCTACACCTTC
cdr3_aa: CATYGRNNYGYTF

d_call: NA
j_call: TRBJ2-1
clone_size: NA
v_call: TRBV11-2
cdr3_nt: TGTGCCAGCAGCTTAGATTGGCGGTTGAGCGATGAGCAGTTCTTC
cdr3_aa: CASSLDWRLSDEQFF

d_call: NA
j_call: TRBJ2-7
clone_size: once
v_call: TRBV24-1
cdr3_nt: TGTGCCACCAGTGATATATACGAGCAGTACTTC
cdr3_aa: CATSDIYEQYF

d_call: NA
j_call: TRBJ2-5
clone_size: once
v_call: TRBV19
cdr3_nt: TGTGCCAGTAGTATAGGGCTAGATCAAGAGACCCAGTACTTC
cdr3_aa: CASSIGLDQETQYF

d_call: TRBD2
j_call: TRBJ2-3
clone_size: NA
v_call: TRBV2
cdr3_nt: TGTGCCAGCAGTTGGACGACTAGCGGGGGCGAAGATACGCAGTATTTT
cdr3_aa: CASSWTTSGGEDTQYF

d_call: NA
j_call: TRBJ1-1
clone_size: few
v_call: TRBV19
cdr3_nt: TGTGCCAGTAGTCCCGACCTTAGGGGAACGGGCACTGAAGCTTTCTTT
cdr3_aa: CASSPDLRGTGTEAFF

d_call: NA
j_call: TRBJ1-3
clone_size: many
v_call: TRBV4-1
cdr3_nt: TGCGCCAGCAGCCAAGATATGGGTACCGGGTTTGGAAACACCATATATTTT
cdr3_aa: CASSQDMGTGFGNTIYF

d_call: NA
j_call: TRBJ2-3
clone_size: NA
v_call: TRBV10-3
cdr3_nt: TGTGCCATCACTGGGGCTCTGAGCACAGATACGCAGTATTTT
cdr3_aa: CAITGALSTDTQYF

d_call: TRBD1
j_call: TRBJ2-7
clone_size: NA
v_call: TRBV9
cdr3_nt: TGTGCCAGCAGCGTAGAGGGGGCGGGCGAGCAGTACTTC
cdr3_aa: CASSVEGAGEQYF

d_call: TRBD1
j_call: TRBJ1-2
clone_size: NA
v_call: TRBV28
cdr3_nt: TGTGCCAGCAGTTTAAGTTTGGTGACGACAGGGAGATATGGCTACACCTTC
cdr3_aa: CASSLSLVTTGRYGYTF